The clone carrying this T cell receptor beta chain was seen only once. The same CDR3 is also encoded by other DNA sequences in this sample. These data originate in a study of shared clonotypes between healthy human individuals. A CD45RA+ naive subset and a CD45RA-negative memory subset were split from CD4+ cells. Assay: immunoSEQ multiplex PCR; the TCRdb copy retains only in-frame clones and omits some. The data contain millions of clones, 85% to 95% of them seen just once; the ten biggest clones take up 0.1% to 0.15%. V was shortened by 4 bases and J by 1 base, with 9 bases between the two germline ends. CDR1 and CDR2 (germline): SGHDT, YYEEEE. The CDR3 has 14 amino acids.

The rearrangement links TRBV5-6 to TRBJ2-4; D might be TRBD1 (6 bases). The sequence was obtained from a young man in good health. The sample was naive CD4+ T cells sorted from blood. Subset specified: CD45RA+ positively selected. CDR3 sequence: CASSLDRAKNIQYF. CDR3 nucleotide sequence: TGTGCCAGCAGCCTCGACAGGGCCAAAAACATTCAGTACTTC.